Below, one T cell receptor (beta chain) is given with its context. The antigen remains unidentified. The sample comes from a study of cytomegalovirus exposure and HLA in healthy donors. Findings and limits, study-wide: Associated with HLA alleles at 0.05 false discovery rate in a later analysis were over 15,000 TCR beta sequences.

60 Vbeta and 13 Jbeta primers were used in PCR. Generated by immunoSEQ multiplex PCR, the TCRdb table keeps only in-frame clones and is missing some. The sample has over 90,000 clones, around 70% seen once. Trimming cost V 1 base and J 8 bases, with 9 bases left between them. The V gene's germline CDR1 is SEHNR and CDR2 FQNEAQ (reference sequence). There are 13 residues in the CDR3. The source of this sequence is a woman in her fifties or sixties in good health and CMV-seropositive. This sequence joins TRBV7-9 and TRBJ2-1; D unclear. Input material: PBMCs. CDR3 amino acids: CASSLVLAHEQFF. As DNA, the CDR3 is TGTGCCAGCAGCTTAGTTTTGGCCCATGAGCAGTTCTTC.